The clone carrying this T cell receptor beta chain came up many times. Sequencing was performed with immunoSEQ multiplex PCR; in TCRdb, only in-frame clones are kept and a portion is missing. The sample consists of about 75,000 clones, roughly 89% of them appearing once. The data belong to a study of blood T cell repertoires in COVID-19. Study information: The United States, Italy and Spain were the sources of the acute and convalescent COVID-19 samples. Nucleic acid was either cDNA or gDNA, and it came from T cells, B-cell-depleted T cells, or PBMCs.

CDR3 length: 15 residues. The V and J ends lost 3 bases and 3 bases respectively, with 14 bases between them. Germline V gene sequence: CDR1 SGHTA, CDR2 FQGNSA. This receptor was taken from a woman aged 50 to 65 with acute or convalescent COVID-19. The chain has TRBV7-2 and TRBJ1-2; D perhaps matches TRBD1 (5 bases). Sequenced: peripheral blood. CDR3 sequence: CASSLGLQMDYGYTF. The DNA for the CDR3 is TGTGCCAGCAGCTTGGGACTCCAAATGGACTATGGCTACACCTTC.